This TCR beta chain was recovered during a study of technical replicates of blood from four donors. Generated by immunoSEQ multiplex PCR, the TCRdb table keeps only in-frame clones and is missing some. The repertoire includes tens of thousands of clones, around 86% of them detected once, and about 5.1% sits in the top ten. Per germline, CDR1 SGHAT and CDR2 FQNNGV. V dropped 5 bases and J dropped 7; count of bases not matched to a gene: 2. The CDR3 has 12 residues. The chain employs TRBV11-2 and TRBJ2-3; 8 nucleotides match TRBD1. This clonotype was sampled from a human donor in good health. Some clones in this sample may be carry-over from other donors' samples. Sequences were obtained from PBMCs. The CDR3 loop reads CASSPGGHTQYF. The CDR3 nucleotides are TGTGCCAGCAGCCCAGGGGGCCATACGCAGTATTTT.